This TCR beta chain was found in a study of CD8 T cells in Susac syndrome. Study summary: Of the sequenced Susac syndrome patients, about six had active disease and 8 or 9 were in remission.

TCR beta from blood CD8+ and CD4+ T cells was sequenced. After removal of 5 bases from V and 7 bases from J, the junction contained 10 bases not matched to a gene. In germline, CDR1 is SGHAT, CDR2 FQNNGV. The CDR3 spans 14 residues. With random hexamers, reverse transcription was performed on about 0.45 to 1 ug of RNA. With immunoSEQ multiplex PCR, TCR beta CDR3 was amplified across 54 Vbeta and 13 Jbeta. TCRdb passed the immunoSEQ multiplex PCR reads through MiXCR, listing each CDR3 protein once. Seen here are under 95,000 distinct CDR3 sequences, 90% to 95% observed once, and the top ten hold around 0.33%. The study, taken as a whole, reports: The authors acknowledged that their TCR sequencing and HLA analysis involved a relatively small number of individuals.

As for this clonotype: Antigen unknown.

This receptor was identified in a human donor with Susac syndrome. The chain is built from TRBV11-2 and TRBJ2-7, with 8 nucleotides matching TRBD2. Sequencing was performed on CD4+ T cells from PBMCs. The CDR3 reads CASSPGRGSTEQYF. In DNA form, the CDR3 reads TGTGCCAGCAGCCCCGGGAGGGGGTCTACGGAGCAGTACTTC.